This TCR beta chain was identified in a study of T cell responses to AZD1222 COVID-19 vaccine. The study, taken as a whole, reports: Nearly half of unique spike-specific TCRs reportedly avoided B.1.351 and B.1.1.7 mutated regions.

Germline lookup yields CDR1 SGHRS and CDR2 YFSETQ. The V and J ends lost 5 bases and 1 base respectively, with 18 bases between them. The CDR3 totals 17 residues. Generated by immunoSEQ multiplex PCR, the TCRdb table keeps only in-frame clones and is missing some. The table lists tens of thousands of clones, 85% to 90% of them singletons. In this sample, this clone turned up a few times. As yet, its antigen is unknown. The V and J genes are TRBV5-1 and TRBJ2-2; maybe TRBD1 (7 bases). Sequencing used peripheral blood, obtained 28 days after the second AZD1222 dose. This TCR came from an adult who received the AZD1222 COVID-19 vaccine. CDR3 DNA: TGCGCCAGCAGGCCTGCACCAGGGGGAGGGAACACCGGGGAGCTGTTTTTT. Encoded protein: CASRPAPGGGNTGELFF.